This T cell receptor (beta chain) was captured in a study of T cells in Graves' hyperthyroidism and ophthalmopathy. Authors of the study amplified TCR beta CDR3 regions from RNA transcripts. The primer set for the first-round RT-PCR of the TCR CDR3 was HTBI. TCRdb re-derived calls from the multiplex PCR reads in MiXCR, one entry per CDR3 protein. The data hold approximately 380,000 distinct CDR3 sequences, with under 20% observed a single time. Patients with uncontrolled infections, other autoimmune diseases, pregnancy or lactation were excluded. Every diagnosis used clinical symptoms, serum thyroxine and TRAb, thyroid ultrasound and orbital computed tomography. The V end was cut by 1 base, the J end by 6 bases, with 7 bases between. CDR1 is KGHSH and CDR2 is LQKENI in the germline V gene. CDR3 size: 13 residues. Study results and caveats: Appearing also in blood were most of the thyroid clonotypes expanded above 0.001.

This clonotype was seen many times. Antigen specificity is unknown. Source material: blood. The receptor comes from a young man with Graves' ophthalmopathy. V and J are TRBV18 and TRBJ2-1; D remains ambiguous. CDR3 DNA: TGTGCCAGCTCACCACAAGCGTTCAATGAGCAGTTCTTC. It is translated as CASSPQAFNEQFF.